One sample yielded the 32 T cell receptor beta chains listed below, sequenced in a study of regulatory T cells in long-lasting Graves disease. Time point indicated: persistent/refractory GD, antithyroid drugs over 5 years with positive TRAb. Scientists built the TCR library using RNA that was extracted from PBMCs. iRepertoire HTBI primers and Arm-PCR of CDR3 regions built TCR beta libraries. TCRdb re-called the multiplex PCR reads through MiXCR, storing one row per CDR3 protein. The sample has about 420,000 distinct CDR3 sequences, 23% seen once. The specimen comprised peripheral blood mononuclear cells (PBMCs), sampled when the disease was refractory, from a patient treated with antithyroid drugs. Every receptor here comes from a female donor with Graves disease.

The genes are TRBV13 and TRBJ1-2, with TRBD1 matching over 9 bases. The CDR3 is made up of 13 amino acids. Trimming at V came to 4 bases and at J to 6 bases, leaving 3 bases not matched to a gene. Germline V lookup: CDR1 PRHDT, CDR2 FYEKMQ (reference sequence). The CDR3 region has the DNA TGTGCCAGCAGCTCACAGGGGGCACATGGCTACACCTTC. Its protein product is CASSSQGAHGYTF.

This rearrangement joins TRBV29-1 to TRBJ2-7; 14 nucleotides match TRBD2. Germline assignment: CDR1 SQVTM and CDR2 ANQGSEA. The CDR3 is made up of 14 amino acids. V dropped 6 bases and J dropped 3; count of bases not matched to a gene: 4. The CDR3 region has the DNA TGCAGCGTGGAGGGACTAGCGGGAGTCTACGAGCAGTACTTC. This translates into CSVEGLAGVYEQYF.

With regard to this clonotype: It differs at one base from a far larger clone, so likely a read error. The chain is built from TRBV7-9 and TRBJ2-5, with a tentative D call TRBD2 (6 bases). Deletions cut 2 bases from V and 5 bases from J, with 15 bases between. The length of the CDR3 is 15 residues. The V gene's germline CDR1 is SEHNR and CDR2 FQNEAQ (reference sequence). The CDR3 is CASSLSAGWGETQYF. The CDR3 region has the DNA TGTGCCAGCAGCTTATCGGCGGGGTGGGGGGAGACCCAGTACTTC.

This sequence joins TRBV29-1 and TRBJ2-7; D possibly uses TRBD1 or TRBD2 (5 bases each). Germline V lookup: CDR1 SQVTM, CDR2 ANQGSEA. The CDR3 covers 12 residues. Deletions cut 8 bases from V and 1 base from J, with 12 bases between. This CDR3 reads CSHTGPSYEQYF. The CDR3, as DNA: TGCAGCCACACGGGACCATCCTACGAGCAGTACTTC.

This clonotype occurred a few times. The J gene is TRBJ1-2, the V gene TRBV3-1; D call uncertain. The length of the CDR3 is 12 residues. Germline assignment: CDR1 LGHDT and CDR2 YNNKEL (reference sequence). The V end lost 5 bases, the J end lost 0 bases, and 4 bases lay between the germline ends. CDR3 DNA sequence: TGTGCCAGCAGCTACACTAACTATGGCTACACCTTC. Translated: CASSYTNYGYTF.

This clonotype came up many times. V usage is TRBV25-1 and J usage is TRBJ2-5; 7 nucleotides line up with TRBD1. Germline V gene lookup returns CDR1 MGHDK and CDR2 SYGVNS. Germline trimming cut 2 bases from V and 5 bases from J; bases unmatched to any gene: 5. This CDR3 region has 14 residues. CDR3 loop: CASSEGTVGETQYF. The DNA of the CDR3 is TGTGCCAGCAGTGAAGGGACAGTAGGGGAGACCCAGTACTTC.

This clonotype was seen ten or more times. J is TRBJ1-6 and V is TRBV7-2, with 10 bases that match TRBD1. CDR3 length equals 14 residues. After removal of 5 bases from V and 10 bases from J, the junction contained 5 bases not matched to a gene. The germline V gene encodes CDR1 SGHTA and CDR2 FQGNSA. DNA of the CDR3: TGTGCCAGCAGCCGGGGACAGGGGAGCTCACCCCTCCACTTT. Protein product: CASSRGQGSSPLHF.

This clonotype was picked up many times. CDR3 coding DNA: TGTGCCAGCAGTTACCCCGGGACACCGAACACTGAAGCTTTCTTT. Translating it yields CASSYPGTPNTEAFF. J is TRBJ1-1 and V is TRBV28, with D maybe TRBD1 (6 bases). CDR1 and CDR2 (germline): MDHEN, SYDVKM. Deletions cut 4 bases from V and 1 base from J, with 13 bases between. The CDR3 is 15 amino acids.

In regard to this clonotype: One end of the junction is discordant with germline, which a read error may explain. The rearrangement uses TRBV20-1 and TRBJ2-5; 7 positions agree with TRBD2. From germline, CDR1 is DFQATT and CDR2 SNEGSKA (reference sequence). This CDR3 has 14 amino acids. The CDR3 loop is CSASTASGQETQYF. The CDR3 coding sequence is TGCAGCGCTAGTACAGCTAGCGGTCAAGAGACCCAGTACTTC.

The sample holds a few counts of this clonotype. This chain links TRBV7-9 with TRBJ1-5; D uncertain. Germline CDR1 SEHNR, CDR2 FQNEAQ (reference sequence). The V end lost 1 base, the J end lost 3 bases, and 16 bases lay between the germline ends. This CDR3 contains 17 residues. In DNA form, the CDR3 reads TGTGCCAGCAGCTTAGGCGTCCCTTCAGAGATCAATCAGCCCCAGCATTTT. Translating gives CASSLGVPSEINQPQHF.

This clonotype was counted only a few times. The gene calls are TRBV29-1 and TRBJ1-4; tentatively, D is TRBD1 (5 bases). V was trimmed by 1 base and J by 4 bases, leaving 13 bases between them. Germline lookup yields CDR1 SQVTM and CDR2 ANQGSEA. This CDR3 spans 15 amino acids. Here the CDR3 DNA reads TGCAGCGTTGAAGGACTCCGGGGACTTAATGAAAAACTGTTTTTT. It translates to CSVEGLRGLNEKLFF.

This clonotype has a count of ten or more. V gene TRBV12-3 or TRBV12-4 combines with J gene TRBJ1-2; 7 bases fit TRBD1. This CDR3 contains 16 residues. The ends lost 4 bases at V and 2 bases at J; junction bases unmatched: 10. Here the CDR3 reads CASSSWDSPTNYGYTF. The CDR3 DNA follows: TGTGCCAGCAGTTCCTGGGACAGCCCCACCAACTATGGCTACACCTTC.

Concerning this clonotype: A much larger clone lies one base from this, so it may be a read error. The chain carries TRBV28 and TRBJ1-5, with a tentative D call TRBD1 (5 bases). The ends were cut back, 3 bases at V and 6 bases at J, with 12 bases in the middle. The CDR3 runs to 14 residues. In germline, CDR1 is MDHEN, CDR2 SYDVKM. The CDR3 here is CASSLTRGTQPQHF. The CDR3 DNA follows: TGTGCCAGCAGTTTGACAAGGGGCACTCAGCCCCAGCATTTT. Based on the CDR3 plus reference TRBV28 and TRBJ1-5, the full variable domain is DVKVTQSSRYLVKRTGEKVFLECVQDMDHENMFWYRQDPGLGLRLIYFSYDVKMKEKGDIPEGYSVSREKKERFSLILESASTNQTSMYLCASSLTRGTQPQHFGDGTRLSIL.

V usage is TRBV7-2 and J usage is TRBJ1-5; D gene ambiguous. V gave up 5 bases and J gave up 2 bases, with 16 bases separating them. The CDR3 is made up of 16 amino acids. Germline V gene lookup returns CDR1 SGHTA and CDR2 FQGNSA. The DNA for the CDR3 is TGTGCCAGCAGCATGTCTGGCCTGATCCGCAATCAGCCCCAGCATTTT. Translating it yields CASSMSGLIRNQPQHF.

In its sample, this clonotype was seen many times. The chain has TRBV27 and TRBJ2-5; tentatively, D is TRBD1 (5 bases). CDR1 MNHEY and CDR2 SMNVEV come from the germline V gene (reference sequence). V was shortened by 8 bases and J by 1 base, with 11 bases between the two germline ends. CDR3 length equals 13 residues. CDR3 DNA sequence: TGTGCCAGCGCCCCGACAGTCCAAGAGACCCAGTACTTC. Amino acid sequence: CASAPTVQETQYF.

This clonotype was seen at least ten times. The V gene is TRBV2, the J gene TRBJ2-5; D might be TRBD1 (5 bases). Germline V CDR1 and CDR2: SNHLY, FYNNEI. Trimming stripped 6 bases from V and 2 bases from J, with 7 bases between. The CDR3 loop spans 12 amino acids. CDR3 coding DNA: TGTGCCAGCAGGAGGACACAAGAGACCCAGTACTTC. The encoded protein is CASRRTQETQYF.

V usage is TRBV6-4 and J usage is TRBJ1-2, with D tentatively TRBD1 (6 bases). In germline, CDR1 is MRHNA, CDR2 SNTAGT. The CDR3 spans 12 residues. The V gene lost 11 bases and the J gene lost 7 bases, with 17 bases spanning the gap. The CDR3 loop reads CASGWGALGYTF. CDR3 nucleotides: TGTGCCTCCGGATGGGGGGCTCTTGGCTACACCTTC.

This clonotype has at least ten counts. The chain is built from TRBV5-8 and TRBJ2-5; 8 bases match TRBD1. CDR1 is SGHTS and CDR2 is YDEGEE in the germline V gene. The CDR3 contains 15 residues. The V and J ends lost 6 bases and 2 bases, in that order; junction bases with no gene match: 9. The CDR3 DNA follows: TGTGCCAGCACCGCCCCCGGACAGGGACAAGAGACCCAGTACTTC. Protein: CASTAPGQGQETQYF.

This clonotype appeared a few times. The chain uses TRBV19 and TRBJ2-5; 12 positions match TRBD2. The length of the CDR3 is 16 residues. CDR1 LNHDA and CDR2 SQIVND come from the germline V gene (reference sequence). The junction had 8 bases not matched to a gene; V was cut back by 3 bases and J by 6 bases. CDR3 region: CASSILLAGGPQTQYF. Written as DNA, the CDR3 is TGTGCCAGTAGTATCTTGCTAGCGGGAGGGCCGCAGACCCAGTACTTC.

V usage is TRBV30 and J usage is TRBJ1-1; D remains ambiguous. The germline CDR1 and CDR2 sequences are GTSNPN and SVGIG (reference sequence). The CDR3 has 12 amino acids. V was shortened by 3 bases and J by 6 bases, with 11 bases between the two germline ends. This CDR3 is CAWRNGGPEAFF. CDR3 bases: TGTGCCTGGAGAAATGGCGGCCCTGAAGCTTTCTTT.

The sample holds many counts of this clonotype. This chain uses TRBV20-1 with TRBJ2-7; 8 bases fit TRBD2. CDR1 DFQATT and CDR2 SNEGSKA come from the germline V gene (reference sequence). The CDR3 extends over 14 amino acids. Losses at the gene ends were 3 bases for V and 0 bases for J; bases not matched to a gene: 4. The CDR3 loop is CSARVAGRSYEQYF. DNA of the CDR3: TGCAGTGCTAGGGTAGCGGGACGCTCCTACGAGCAGTACTTC.

This clonotype was picked up many times. J is TRBJ2-5 and V is TRBV10-2, with D possibly TRBD2 on 6 matching bases. CDR3 length: 18 residues. Germline V gives CDR1 WSHSY, CDR2 SAAADI. V lost 1 base and J lost 0, with 18 bases in between. CDR3 sequence reads: CASSEWGVGALYQETQYF. The CDR3, as DNA: TGCGCCAGCAGTGAGTGGGGGGTTGGCGCCCTGTACCAAGAGACCCAGTACTTC.

The chain carries TRBV10-3 and TRBJ1-2; TRBD1 matches 11 bases. Germline V gene lookup returns CDR1 ENHRY and CDR2 SYGVKD. CDR3 length: 16 residues. V shed 4 bases, J shed 5 bases, and the junction held 9 bases outside the gene matches. DNA for the CDR3: TGTGCCATCAGTGGTCCAAGGACAGGGGGCCAATATGGCTACACCTTC. Translation gives CAISGPRTGGQYGYTF.

The sample holds a few counts of this clonotype. This sequence joins TRBV28 and TRBJ2-7; 11 bases fit TRBD2. CDR3 length equals 14 residues. The V and J ends lost 7 bases and 2 bases, in that order; junction bases with no gene match: 4. CDR1 and CDR2 (germline): MDHEN, SYDVKM. The CDR3 loop is CASKTSGKTYEQYF. CDR3 sequence (DNA): TGTGCCAGCAAGACTAGCGGGAAAACCTACGAGCAGTACTTC.

This sequence joins TRBV20-1 and TRBJ1-2, with D perhaps matching TRBD1 (5 bases). The length of the CDR3 is 14 residues. V lost 6 bases and J lost 6, with 20 bases in between. Germline lookup yields CDR1 DFQATT and CDR2 SNEGSKA (reference sequence). This CDR3 reads CSARNTAGLHGYTF. CDR3 coding DNA: TGCAGTGCCCGGAACACGGCAGGGCTGCATGGCTACACCTTC.

There are many counts of this clonotype. The chain recombines TRBV15 with TRBJ1-1, with D tentatively TRBD1 (5 bases). Germline V gives CDR1 LNHNV, CDR2 YYDKDF (reference sequence). The CDR3 contains 14 residues. Trimming took off 1 base at V and 8 bases at J, with 14 bases between the two ends. DNA of the CDR3: TGTGCCACCAGCAGAGCTCGGGACGGCAAGGAAGCTTTCTTT. Translating it yields CATSRARDGKEAFF. Full variable domain (missing parts from reference TRBV15 and TRBJ1-1): DAMVIQNPRYQVTQFGKPVTLSCSQTLNHNVMYWYQQKSSQAPKLLFHYYDKDFNNEADTPDNFQSRRPNTSFCFLDIRSPGLGDTAMYLCATSRARDGKEAFFGQGTRLTVV.

The chain couples TRBV5-1 to TRBJ2-1; no clear D gene. Germline-derived CDR1 and CDR2 are SGHRS and YFSETQ. Between the trimmed V and J ends, which lost 0 bases and 5 bases, there was a span of 9 bases. This CDR3 contains 14 residues. The CDR3 reads CASSLVPKNNEQFF. CDR3 DNA sequence: TGCGCCAGCAGCTTGGTACCAAAGAACAATGAGCAGTTCTTC.

V is TRBV5-1 and J is TRBJ1-1, with TRBD1 as a possible D gene (6 bases). The CDR3 consists of 15 residues. Trimming pared 0 bases from V and 4 bases from J, leaving 13 bases between. Germline V lookup: CDR1 SGHRS, CDR2 YFSETQ. The CDR3 DNA is TGCGCCAGCAGCTTGGCCGGGGGCCGGATCACTGAAGCTTTCTTT. Amino acids: CASSLAGGRITEAFF.

Only a few counts were recorded for this clonotype. The chain couples TRBV3-1 to TRBJ1-2; TRBD1 matches at 7 bases. Germline V gene data show CDR1 as LGHDT and CDR2 as YNNKEL (reference sequence). Trimming cost V 3 bases and J 11 bases; bases outside gene matches: 15. The CDR3 length is 15 residues. The CDR3 reads CASSQGVKDRVGYTF. CDR3 nucleotide sequence: TGTGCCAGCAGCCAGGGGGTCAAAGACAGGGTTGGATACACCTTC.

This clonotype was seen at least ten times. This chain connects TRBV10-3 to TRBJ2-5; TRBD2 matches 7 bases. The CDR3 runs to 14 residues. Germline assignment: CDR1 ENHRY and CDR2 SYGVKD. J was trimmed by 3 bases and V by 7 bases; bases with no gene match: 8. The CDR3 coding sequence is TGTGCCATCAAAGAACTGGCGGGAGAAGAGACCCAGTACTTC. Translated, it gives CAIKELAGEETQYF.

This clonotype came up many times. The J gene is TRBJ2-5, the V gene TRBV5-4; 7 bases map to TRBD2. The CDR3 spans 12 residues. Looked up from germline, CDR1 is SGHNT and CDR2 is YYREEE (reference sequence). Trimming took 7 bases from V and 3 from J; bases not matched to a gene: 3. The CDR3 loop is CASGRAKETQYF. CDR3 nucleotide sequence: TGTGCCAGCGGGAGGGCCAAAGAGACCCAGTACTTC.

In this sample, this clonotype turned up many times. The chain is built from TRBV2 and TRBJ2-7, with 8 bases identical to TRBD1. With 9 bases clipped from V and 3 bases from J, the junction kept 10 bases outside the gene matches. Germline V lookup: CDR1 SNHLY, CDR2 FYNNEI. CDR3 length equals 14 residues. CDR3 loop: CASNVDRGIYEQYF. The CDR3 coding sequence is TGTGCCAGTAATGTTGACAGGGGAATCTACGAGCAGTACTTC.